These T cell receptor beta chains were read from a single sample in a study of shared T cell receptors in the human thymus. Profiling relied on immunoSEQ multiplex PCR, and the TCRdb table lists in-frame clones only, not all of them. The sample shows roughly 560,000 clones, approximately 78% of them seen only once. These data were likewise used in another study, on human thymus T cells.

Sequenced input: thymocytes. These receptor sequences come from a boy in the first two years of life with a congenital heart defect. The CDR3 runs from the conserved cysteine through the conserved F or W. A D gene is named only where the DNA matches it firmly. A clone size is listed for some rows: how often the clone was seen (once, few, many), or a class if it is expanded.

j_gene,v_gene,d_gene,abundance,CDR3nt,CDR3aa
TRBJ2-1,TRBV30,TRBD2,NA,TGTGCCTGGAAAGCCACCGGGACTAGCGGACCACCTTCCCTCAATGAGCAGTTCTTC,CAWKATGTSGPPSLNEQFF
TRBJ2-7,TRBV27,TRBD2,NA,TGTGCCAGCAGCCCTCCCCGGACTAGCGGGACCTACGAGCAGTACTTC,CASSPPRTSGTYEQYF
TRBJ2-2,TRBV27,NA,NA,TGTGCCAGCAGTGGGGGACTTACAACCGGGGAGCTGTTTTTT,CASSGGLTTGELFF
TRBJ1-2,TRBV2,TRBD1,few,TGTGCCAGCAGGGGTCGGGACAGGGGGGAAGGGCCTTATGGCTACACCTTC,CASRGRDRGEGPYGYTF
TRBJ2-6,TRBV9,NA,NA,TGTGCCAGCAGCGTAGCCCGACGGGGTGGGGCCAACGTCCTGACTTTC,CASSVARRGGANVLTF
TRBJ1-2,TRBV29-1,NA,NA,TGCAGCGTTGAATCAGGTTCAATCTCGATTGGTTCTGGCTACACCTTC,CSVESGSISIGSGYTF
TRBJ2-3,TRBV2,NA,NA,TGTGCCAGGGACAGGGAGGGGACAGATACGCAGTATTTT,CARDREGTDTQYF
TRBJ2-7,TRBV6-4,TRBD1,few,TGTGCCAGCCCGGGCAGGGGGCGCAACGAGCAGTACTTC,CASPGRGRNEQYF
TRBJ1-5,TRBV7-8,NA,NA,TGTGCCAGCAGCAGTCGGGACACCGAATGGGGAAATCAGCCCCAGCATTTT,CASSSRDTEWGNQPQHF
TRBJ2-3,TRBV6-4,NA,NA,TGTGCCAGCAGCAAGCGGGCTAGCACAGATACGCAGTATTTT,CASSKRASTDTQYF
TRBJ2-1,TRBV7-9,TRBD2,few,TGTGCCAGCAGCTCCGGGACTAGCGGGAACAATGAGCAGTTCTTC,CASSSGTSGNNEQFF
TRBJ1-3,TRBV15,NA,NA,TGTGCCACCAGCAGAGATAATTGGACACCAAAATCTGGAAACACCATATATTTT,CATSRDNWTPKSGNTIYF
TRBJ2-2,TRBV27,NA,NA,TGTGCCAGCAACCAGGGGGGCACCGGGGAGCTGTTTTTT,CASNQGGTGELFF
TRBJ2-2,TRBV19,NA,NA,TGTGCCAGTAGGGATCCAGGGCCCGGGGAGCTGTTTTTT,CASRDPGPGELFF
TRBJ2-7,TRBV6-5,NA,NA,TGTGCCAGCAGCCTTCGGCGGGACCCCTACGAGCAGTACTTC,CASSLRRDPYEQYF
TRBJ1-4,TRBV6-4,NA,NA,TGTGCCAGCTCAAGACATATAGAAAAACTGTTTTTT,CASSRHIEKLFF
TRBJ2-1,TRBV4-3,TRBD2,few,TGCGCCAGCAGCCCTTCAAGGGCGGGAGGTTACAATGAGCAGTTCTTC,CASSPSRAGGYNEQFF